Below, one TCR beta chain is given with its context. This sample is part of a study of blood T cell repertoires in COVID-19. Turning to the study itself: Collection of acute and convalescent COVID-19 samples took place in the United States, Italy and Spain.

Method: immunoSEQ multiplex PCR; TCRdb's copy keeps in-frame clones and lacks some. The sample carries 300,000 to 400,000 clones, around nine tenths recorded once. CDR3 length: 17 residues. The junction had 9 bases not matched to a gene; V was cut back by 2 bases and J by 8 bases. CDR1 and CDR2 (germline): SEHNR, FQNEAQ (reference sequence). The specimen sequenced was peripheral blood. This chain connects TRBV7-9 to TRBJ2-1, with 13 bases lining up with TRBD2. This sequence originates from a woman in her seventies with COVID-19, enrolled during active disease. CDR3 nucleotide sequence: TGTGCCAGCAGCTTAACCAAGACTAGCGGGGGGAGGGATGAGCAGTTCTTC. It specifies CASSLTKTSGGRDEQFF.